Sequencing of this TCR beta chain was carried out in a study of response to subunit inactivated influenza vaccine. Only a few counts were recorded for this clonotype. Antigen: not known. TCRdb fed the RT-PCR reads into MiXCR, producing one record per CDR3 protein. The sample gives 450,000 to 500,000 distinct CDR3 sequences, about a tenth of which show up once; more than 10% is in the top ten. The CDR3 loop spans 18 amino acids. V was pared by 6 bases and J by 0 bases, with 20 bases between. Germline CDR1 is KGHDR and CDR2 is SFDVKD. Overall study results and limits: A suggestion made by the authors is that each seasonal influenza vaccination recruits few new T cells.

The source is a man aged 50 or older who received an inactivated influenza vaccine. The source was PBMCs from blood, collected roughly 48 days after vaccination. The rearrangement links TRBV24-1 to TRBJ1-5; no definite D call. The CDR3 nucleotides are TGTGCCACCAGTAGTTATGTTTATGAATCCTATAGCAATCAGCCCCAGCATTTT. Encoded protein: CATSSYVYESYSNQPQHF.